The clone carrying this T cell receptor (beta chain) was seen only a few times. Its antigen is still unknown. CDR1 is DFQATT, CDR2 SNEGSKA, per germline (reference sequence). The length of the CDR3 is 16 residues. The germline V and J ends were trimmed by 4 bases and 8 bases, with 21 bases remaining between them. There were TCR beta CDR3 regions amplified from RNA transcripts. The HTBI primer set served for first-round RT-PCR of the TCR CDR3. TCRdb re-analysed the multiplex PCR reads in MiXCR, keeping a single row per CDR3 protein. The sample holds about 720,000 distinct CDR3 sequences, 15% to 20% seen once. This sample is drawn from a study of T cells in Graves' hyperthyroidism and ophthalmopathy. Study conclusions and caveats: Blood samples included most of the expanded thyroid clonotypes exceeding 0.001.

The PBMCs had their origin in approximately 10 ml of fresh peripheral blood. The specimen sequenced was blood. The chain links TRBV20-1 to TRBJ1-6, with D possibly being TRBD1 (6 bases). The receptor was derived from a man between 18 and 35 years old with Graves' hyperthyroidism. This chain's CDR3 is CSAIPRGGGMDSPLHF. For the CDR3, the DNA is TGCAGTGCTATCCCTAGGGGGGGAGGGATGGATTCACCCCTCCACTTT.